This T cell receptor beta chain was identified in a study of monozygotic twins with inflammatory bowel disease. General study points: Lower sharing of clonotypes with other individuals was seen in IBD patients than in healthy twins. This was most marked in patients showing signs of disease activity.

Sampling involved one blood draw (about 2.6 ml) for every donor. TCRdb reprocessed the 5' RACE reads, keeping one entry per CDR3 protein, no DNA. The clone table shows approximately 210,000 distinct CDR3 sequences, with the ten largest holding more than 7.5%. The CDR3 length is 12 residues. Germline V gene sequence: CDR1 LGHNT, CDR2 FRNRAP. As for this clonotype: Its target is unknown.

The chain combines TRBV12-5 with TRBJ2-5. Sequenced input: blood. This receptor was taken from a human donor with ulcerative colitis or Crohn's disease, or a healthy co-twin of an affected twin (not recorded which). CDR3 sequence: CASGLSAETQYF.